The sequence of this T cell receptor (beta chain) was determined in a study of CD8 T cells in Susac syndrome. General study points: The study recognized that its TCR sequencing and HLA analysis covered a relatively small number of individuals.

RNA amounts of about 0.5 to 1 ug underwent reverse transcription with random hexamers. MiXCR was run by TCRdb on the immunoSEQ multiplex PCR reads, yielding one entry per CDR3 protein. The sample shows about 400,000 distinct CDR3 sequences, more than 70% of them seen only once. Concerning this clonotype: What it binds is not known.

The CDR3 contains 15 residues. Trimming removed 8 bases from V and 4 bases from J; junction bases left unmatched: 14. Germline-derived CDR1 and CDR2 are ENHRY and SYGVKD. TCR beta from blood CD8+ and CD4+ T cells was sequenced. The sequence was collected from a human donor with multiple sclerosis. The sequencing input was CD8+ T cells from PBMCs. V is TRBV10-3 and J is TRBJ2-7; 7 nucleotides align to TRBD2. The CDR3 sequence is CAIGSLASGWYEQYF. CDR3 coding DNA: TGTGCCATCGGGTCGTTAGCTAGCGGTTGGTACGAGCAGTACTTC.